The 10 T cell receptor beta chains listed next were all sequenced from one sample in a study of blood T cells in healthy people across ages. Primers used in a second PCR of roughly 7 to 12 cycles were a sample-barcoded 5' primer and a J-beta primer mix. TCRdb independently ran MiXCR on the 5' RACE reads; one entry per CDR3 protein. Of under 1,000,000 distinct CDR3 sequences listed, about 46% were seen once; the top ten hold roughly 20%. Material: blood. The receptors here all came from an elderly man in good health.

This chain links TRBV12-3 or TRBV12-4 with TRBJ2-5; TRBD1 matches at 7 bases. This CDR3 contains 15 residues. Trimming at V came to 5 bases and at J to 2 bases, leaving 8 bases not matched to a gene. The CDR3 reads CASSLRPGQQETQYF. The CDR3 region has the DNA TGTGCCAGCAGTCTCAGGCCGGGACAGCAAGAGACCCAGTACTTC.

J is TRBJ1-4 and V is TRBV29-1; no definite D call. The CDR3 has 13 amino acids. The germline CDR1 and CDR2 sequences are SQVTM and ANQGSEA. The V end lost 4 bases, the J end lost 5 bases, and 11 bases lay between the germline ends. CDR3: CSVAATSNEKLFF. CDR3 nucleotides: TGCAGCGTTGCCGCCACGTCCAATGAAAAACTGTTTTTT.

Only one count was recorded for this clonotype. CDR3 sequence reads: CASSYLAGAYEQYF. In DNA, the CDR3 is TGTGCCAGCAGTTACCTAGCGGGAGCCTATGAGCAGTACTTC. The chain joins TRBV6-2 or TRBV6-3 to TRBJ2-5; 10 bases are a match to TRBD2. The V segment lost 2 bases and the J segment 11 bases; nucleotides outside the gene matches: 8. The CDR3 has 14 residues. From germline, CDR1 is MNHEY and CDR2 SVGEGT.

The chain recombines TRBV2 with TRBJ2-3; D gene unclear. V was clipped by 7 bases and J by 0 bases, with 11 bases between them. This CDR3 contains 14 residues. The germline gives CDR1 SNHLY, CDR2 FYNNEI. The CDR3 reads CASIPMASTDTQYF. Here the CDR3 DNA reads TGTGCCAGCATCCCGATGGCTAGCACAGATACGCAGTATTTT.

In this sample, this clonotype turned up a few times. CDR3 residues: CASSAPGRIETQYF. CDR3 sequence (DNA): TGTGCCAGCAGTGCCCCAGGAAGAATTGAGACCCAGTACTTC. The chain is built from TRBV7-2 and TRBJ2-5; D is undetermined. CDR1 is SGHTA and CDR2 is FQGNSA in the germline V gene. V was cut by 6 bases and J by 5 bases, with 16 bases left in between. The CDR3 covers 14 residues.

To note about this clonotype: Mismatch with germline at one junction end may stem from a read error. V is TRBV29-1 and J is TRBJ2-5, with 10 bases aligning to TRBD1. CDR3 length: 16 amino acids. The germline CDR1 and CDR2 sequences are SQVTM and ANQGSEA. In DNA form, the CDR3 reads TGCAGCCTTGAAATGGGCGGGACAGGGGATTACAATGAGCAGTACTTC. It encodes CSLEMGGTGDYNEQYF.

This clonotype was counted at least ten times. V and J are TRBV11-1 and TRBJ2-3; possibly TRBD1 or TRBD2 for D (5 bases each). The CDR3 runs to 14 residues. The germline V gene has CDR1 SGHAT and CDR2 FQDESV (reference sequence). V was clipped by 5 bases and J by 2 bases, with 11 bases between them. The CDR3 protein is CASSRDGVTDTQYF. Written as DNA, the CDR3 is TGTGCCAGCAGCCGGGACGGGGTCACAGATACGCAGTATTTT.

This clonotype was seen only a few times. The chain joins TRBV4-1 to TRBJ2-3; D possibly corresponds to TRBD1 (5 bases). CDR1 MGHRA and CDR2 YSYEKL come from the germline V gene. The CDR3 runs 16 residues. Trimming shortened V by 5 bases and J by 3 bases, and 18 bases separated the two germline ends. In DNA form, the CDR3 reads TGCGCCAGCAGCTTGCGCAGGGTGGCCGTTACAGATACGCAGTATTTT. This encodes CASSLRRVAVTDTQYF.

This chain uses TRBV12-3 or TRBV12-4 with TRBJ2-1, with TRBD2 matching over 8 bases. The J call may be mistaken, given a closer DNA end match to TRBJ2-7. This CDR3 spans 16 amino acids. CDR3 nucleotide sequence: TGTGCCAGCAGACCCAGCGGGAGTTACTCCTACAATGAGCAGTACTTC. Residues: CASRPSGSYSYNEQYF.

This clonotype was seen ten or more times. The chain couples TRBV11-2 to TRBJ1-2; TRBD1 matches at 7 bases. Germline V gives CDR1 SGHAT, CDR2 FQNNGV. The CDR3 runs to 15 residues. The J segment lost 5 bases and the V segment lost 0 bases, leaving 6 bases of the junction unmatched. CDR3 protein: CASSLEEGARYGYTF. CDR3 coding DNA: TGTGCCAGCAGCTTAGAGGAGGGGGCGCGGTATGGCTACACCTTC.